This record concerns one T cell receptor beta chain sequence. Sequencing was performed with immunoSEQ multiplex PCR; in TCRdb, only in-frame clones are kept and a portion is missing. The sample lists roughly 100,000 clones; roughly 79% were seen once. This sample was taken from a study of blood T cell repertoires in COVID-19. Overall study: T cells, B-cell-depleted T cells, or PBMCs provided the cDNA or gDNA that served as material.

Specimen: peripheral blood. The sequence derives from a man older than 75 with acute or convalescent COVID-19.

The CDR3 nucleotides are TGTGCCAGCTCACCACGGGAGACTTCGAGCTCCTACGAGCAGTACTTC. It codes for CASSPRETSSSYEQYF. This chain joins TRBV18 and TRBJ2-7; D may be TRBD2 (5 bases). CDR3 length: 16 residues. Germline V gives CDR1 KGHSH, CDR2 LQKENI. The ends were cut back, 1 base at V and 0 bases at J, with 13 bases in the middle.